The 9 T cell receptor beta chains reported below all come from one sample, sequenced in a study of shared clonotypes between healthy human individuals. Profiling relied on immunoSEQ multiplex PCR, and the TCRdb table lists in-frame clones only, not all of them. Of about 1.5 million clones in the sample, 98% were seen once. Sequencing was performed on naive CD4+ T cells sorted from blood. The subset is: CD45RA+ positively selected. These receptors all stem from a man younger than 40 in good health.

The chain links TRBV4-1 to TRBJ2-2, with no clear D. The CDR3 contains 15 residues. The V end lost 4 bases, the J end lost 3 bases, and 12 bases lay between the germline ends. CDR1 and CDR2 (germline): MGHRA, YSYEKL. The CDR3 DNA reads TGCGCCAGCAGCCTGATGCCCAAGGACACCGGGGAGCTGTTTTTT. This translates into CASSLMPKDTGELFF.

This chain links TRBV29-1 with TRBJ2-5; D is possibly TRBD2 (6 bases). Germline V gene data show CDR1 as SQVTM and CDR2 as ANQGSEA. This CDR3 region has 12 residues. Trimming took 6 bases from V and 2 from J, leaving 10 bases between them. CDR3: CSVFSGQETQYF. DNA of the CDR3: TGCAGCGTATTTAGCGGTCAAGAGACCCAGTACTTC.

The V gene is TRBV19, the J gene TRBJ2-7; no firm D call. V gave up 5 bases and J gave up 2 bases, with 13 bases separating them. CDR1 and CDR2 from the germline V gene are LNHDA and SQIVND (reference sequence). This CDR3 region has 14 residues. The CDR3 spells CASSLRGYPYEQYF. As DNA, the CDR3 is TGTGCCAGTAGTTTGCGCGGCTACCCCTACGAGCAGTACTTC.

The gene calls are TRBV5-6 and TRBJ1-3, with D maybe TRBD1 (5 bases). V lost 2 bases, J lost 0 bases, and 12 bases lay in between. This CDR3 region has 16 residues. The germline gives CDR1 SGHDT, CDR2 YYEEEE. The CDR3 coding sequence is TGTGCCAGCAGCTTACAGGTCTCTAGCTCTGGAAACACCATATATTTT. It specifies CASSLQVSSSGNTIYF.

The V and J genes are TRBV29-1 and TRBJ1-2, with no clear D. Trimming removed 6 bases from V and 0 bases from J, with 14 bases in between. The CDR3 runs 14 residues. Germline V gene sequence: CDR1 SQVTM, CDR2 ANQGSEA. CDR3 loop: CSVTPKHSNYGYTF. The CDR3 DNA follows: TGCAGCGTAACCCCAAAACATTCTAACTATGGCTACACCTTC.

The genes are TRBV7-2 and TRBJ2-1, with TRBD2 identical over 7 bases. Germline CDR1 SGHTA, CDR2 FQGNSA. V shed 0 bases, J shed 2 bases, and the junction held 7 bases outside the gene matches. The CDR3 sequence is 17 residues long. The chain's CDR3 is CASSLASAGATYNEQFF. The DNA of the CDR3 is TGTGCCAGCAGCTTAGCGTCGGCGGGAGCCACCTACAATGAGCAGTTCTTC.

The CDR3 DNA follows: TGCGCCAGCAGCTTGGCTGGCAGGAGCGGCACAGATACGCAGTATTTT. Protein sequence: CASSLAGRSGTDTQYF. This chain links TRBV5-1 with TRBJ2-3; unclear D gene. This CDR3 contains 16 residues. Trimming cost V 0 bases and J 1 base, with 12 bases left between them. In germline, CDR1 is SGHRS, CDR2 YFSETQ.

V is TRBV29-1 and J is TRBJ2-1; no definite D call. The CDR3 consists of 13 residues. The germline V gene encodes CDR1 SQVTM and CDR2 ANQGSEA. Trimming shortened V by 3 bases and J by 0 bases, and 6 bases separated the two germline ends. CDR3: CSVDGSSYNEQFF. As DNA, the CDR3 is TGCAGCGTTGATGGTAGCTCCTACAATGAGCAGTTCTTC.

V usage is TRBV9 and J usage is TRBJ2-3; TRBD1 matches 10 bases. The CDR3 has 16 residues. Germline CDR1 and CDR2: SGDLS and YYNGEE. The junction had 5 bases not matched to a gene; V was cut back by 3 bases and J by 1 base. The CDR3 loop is CASSADRGHRTDTQYF. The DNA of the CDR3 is TGTGCCAGCAGCGCCGACAGGGGGCACCGCACAGATACGCAGTATTTT.